The rows below give T cell receptor beta chains drawn from one sample of a study of blood T cells in healthy people across ages. TCRdb re-called the 5' RACE reads through MiXCR, storing one row per CDR3 protein. The sample includes over 1,300,000 distinct CDR3 sequences, roughly 60% of them seen just once. Sequencing was carried out using blood. The receptors derive from a man aged 18 to 29 in good health. Each CDR3 is given with its conserved first and last residue. Each record gives: V gene, D gene, J gene, clone size, CDR3 protein, CDR3 DNA. The D gene is left open where the match is weak. The size entry is marked missing in some rows and otherwise reads once, few, many or a size class.

>TRBV12-5|-|TRBJ2-7|-
CASGTGPSYEQYF
TGTGCTAGTGGAACAGGGCCCTCCTACGAGCAGTACTTC
>TRBV4-1|-|TRBJ2-7|-
CASRLTGDSYEQYF
TGCGCCAGCAGGCTCACAGGTGACTCCTACGAGCAGTACTTC
>TRBV10-3|-|TRBJ1-2|few
CAISPDGEFYGYTF
TGTGCCATCAGCCCTGATGGGGAATTCTATGGCTACACCTTC
>TRBV6-6|-|TRBJ2-1|-
CASSYVARANEQFF
TGTGCCAGCAGTTACGTGGCCCGGGCCAATGAGCAGTTCTTC
>TRBV4-3|TRBD1|TRBJ2-5|few
CASSQVLGQGTETQYF
TGCGCCAGCAGCCAAGTATTGGGACAGGGTACCGAGACCCAGTACTTC
>TRBV12-3/TRBV12-4|-|TRBJ2-6|-
CASSLGIFASGANVLTF
TGTGCCAGCAGTTTGGGGATATTCGCCTCCGGGGCCAACGTCCTGACTTTC
>TRBV6-1|TRBD1|TRBJ2-7|-
CASSADGQGGNYEQYF
TGTGCCAGCAGTGCAGACGGACAGGGGGGGAACTACGAGCAGTACTTC
>TRBV5-1|-|TRBJ2-1|-
CASSLRDLYNEQFF
TGCGCCAGCAGCCTGAGGGACCTTTACAATGAGCAGTTCTTC
>TRBV7-2|TRBD2|TRBJ2-7|few
CASRYSSGASPYEQYF
TGTGCCAGCAGATATTCTAGCGGGGCATCGCCCTACGAGCAGTACTTC
>TRBV4-2|-|TRBJ2-7|-
CASSQERGNEQYF
TGTGCCAGCAGCCAAGAACGAGGGAACGAGCAGTACTTC
>TRBV7-9|-|TRBJ1-4|-
CASSDTERATNEKLFF
TGTGCCAGCAGCGACACGGAACGGGCAACTAATGAAAAACTGTTTTTT
>TRBV5-4|-|TRBJ2-3|-
CASSLGNRAPTDSTDTQYF
TGTGCCAGCAGCTTGGGTAACAGGGCCCCCACAGATAGCACAGATACGCAGTATTTT
>TRBV9|-|TRBJ2-4|few
CASSPRTHGGLEQYF
TGTGCCAGCAGCCCCCGGACTCACGGCGGCTTAGAGCAGTACTTC
>TRBV20-1|-|TRBJ2-1|-
CSASGLRASYNGQFF
TGCAGTGCTAGTGGGTTGAGGGCCTCCTACAATGGGCAGTTCTTC
>TRBV12-3/TRBV12-4|TRBD1|TRBJ2-5|few
CASRRTGRETQYF
TGTGCCAGCAGGAGGACAGGGCGCGAGACCCAGTACTTC
>TRBV15|TRBD1|TRBJ1-1|-
CATSGDRVYGTEAFF
TGTGCCACCAGCGGGGACAGGGTGTACGGCACTGAAGCTTTCTTT